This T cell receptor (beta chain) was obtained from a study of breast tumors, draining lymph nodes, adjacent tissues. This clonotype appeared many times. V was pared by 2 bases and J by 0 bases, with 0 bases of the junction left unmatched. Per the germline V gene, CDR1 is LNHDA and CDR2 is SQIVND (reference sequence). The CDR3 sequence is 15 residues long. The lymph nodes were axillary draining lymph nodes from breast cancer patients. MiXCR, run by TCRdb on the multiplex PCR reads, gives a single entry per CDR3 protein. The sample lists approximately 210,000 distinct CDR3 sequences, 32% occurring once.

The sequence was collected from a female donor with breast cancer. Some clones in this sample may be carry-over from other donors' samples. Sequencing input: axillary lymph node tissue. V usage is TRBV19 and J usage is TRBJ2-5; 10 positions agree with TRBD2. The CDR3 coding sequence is TGTGCCAGTAGTATAACTAGCGGGGACCAAGAGACCCAGTACTTC. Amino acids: CASSITSGDQETQYF.